The clone carrying this T cell receptor beta chain was observed many times. Germline V lookup: CDR1 MNHNS, CDR2 SASEGT. The V gene lost 1 base and the J gene lost 2 bases, with 9 bases spanning the gap. This CDR3 is 14 amino acids long. The data originate from a study of T-cell reconstitution after alpha-beta-depleted transplantation in children. Researchers prepared the TCRbeta library using unique molecular identifiers, the study reports. TCRdb itself ran the PCR reads through MiXCR, one entry per CDR3 protein. The sample shows fewer than 550,000 distinct CDR3 sequences, 11% of them seen only once. This sequence joins TRBV6-1 and TRBJ2-7, with a tentative D call TRBD2 (5 bases). The sequencing here drew on PBMCs from the stem cell graft donor, taken from the stem cell graft. The TCR was taken from a human donor who donated a stem cell graft to a child with acute myeloid leukemia. In nucleotides, the CDR3 is TGTGCCAGCAGTGAAGACGCGGGCCCCTACGAGCAGTACTTC. Translated: CASSEDAGPYEQYF.